A single sample gave rise to the 5 T cell receptor beta chains below, sequenced in a study of blood T cell repertoires in COVID-19. Measured with immunoSEQ multiplex PCR; TCRdb has only the in-frame clones, and not every one. The data hold about 210,000 clones, with under 95% observed a single time. Sequencing used peripheral blood. The origin of the receptors is a man aged 25-40 years with acute or convalescent COVID-19.

The table lists this clone with a count of one. The chain has TRBV18 and TRBJ2-5; 8 bases are a match to TRBD2. V was pared by 6 bases and J by 3 bases, with 12 bases of the junction left unmatched. Germline assignment: CDR1 KGHSH and CDR2 LQKENI. This CDR3 has 16 amino acids. The DNA for the CDR3 is TGTGCCAGCTCCCCCCTTGCGGGGGGCATGGAAGAGACCCAGTACTTC. This translates into CASSPLAGGMEETQYF.

This chain uses TRBV5-4 with TRBJ2-7; D perhaps matches TRBD1 (6 bases). Trimming took off 3 bases at V and 3 bases at J, with 16 bases between the two ends. Germline CDR1 SGHNT, CDR2 YYREEE (reference sequence). The CDR3 spans 15 residues. The CDR3 reads CASSSKRTADYEQYF. The CDR3 DNA reads TGTGCCAGCAGCTCAAAGCGGACAGCAGACTACGAGCAGTACTTC.

The rearrangement joins TRBV29-1 to TRBJ2-1; 8 nucleotides align to TRBD2. The germline CDR1 and CDR2 sequences are SQVTM and ANQGSEA. J lost 2 bases, V lost 7 bases, and 10 bases had no gene match. The CDR3 is 15 amino acids. The CDR3 sequence: CSAKGSGTTYNEQFF. The DNA for the CDR3 is TGCAGCGCCAAAGGTAGCGGGACAACCTACAATGAGCAGTTCTTC.

The chain uses TRBV28 and TRBJ1-1, with D tentatively TRBD1 (5 bases). The CDR3 is 14 amino acids. Trimming shortened V by 7 bases and J by 3 bases, and 15 bases separated the two germline ends. Germline values: CDR1 MDHEN, CDR2 SYDVKM. CDR3 in amino acids: CASTPGGPHTEAFF. As DNA, the CDR3 is TGTGCCAGCACCCCGGGGGGACCGCACACTGAAGCTTTCTTT. The full variable domain, rest sourced from reference TRBV28 and TRBJ1-1, is DVKVTQSSRYLVKRTGEKVFLECVQDMDHENMFWYRQDPGLGLRLIYFSYDVKMKEKGDIPEGYSVSREKKERFSLILESASTNQTSMYLCASTPGGPHTEAFFGQGTRLTVV.

The CDR3 DNA is TGCAGCGCACCGGGCCGGAGGATAGATACGCAGTATTTT. It yields the protein CSAPGRRIDTQYF. The rearrangement uses TRBV29-1 and TRBJ2-3; possible D gene TRBD2, 5 bases. CDR1 is SQVTM and CDR2 is ANQGSEA in the germline V gene. V lost 7 bases and J 5 bases, leaving 16 bases between the germline ends. There are 13 residues in the CDR3.